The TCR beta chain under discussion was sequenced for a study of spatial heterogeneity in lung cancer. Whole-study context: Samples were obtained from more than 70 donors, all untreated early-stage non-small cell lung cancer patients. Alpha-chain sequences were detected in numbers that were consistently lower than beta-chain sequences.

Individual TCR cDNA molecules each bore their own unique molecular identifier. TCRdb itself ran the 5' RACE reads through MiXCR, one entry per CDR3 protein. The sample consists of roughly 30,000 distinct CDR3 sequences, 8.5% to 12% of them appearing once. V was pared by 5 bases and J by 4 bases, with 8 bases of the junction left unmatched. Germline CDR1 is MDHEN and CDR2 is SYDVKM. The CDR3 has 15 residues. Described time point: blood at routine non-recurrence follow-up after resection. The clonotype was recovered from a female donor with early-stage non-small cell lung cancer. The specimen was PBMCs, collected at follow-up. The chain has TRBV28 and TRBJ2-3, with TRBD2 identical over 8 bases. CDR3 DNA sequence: TGTGCCAGCAGTACCGGGACTAGGACCTCAGATACGCAGTATTTT. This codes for CASSTGTRTSDTQYF.